This T cell receptor beta chain comes out of a study of T cell changes during pregnancy in multiple sclerosis. Profiled with immunoSEQ multiplex PCR; TCRdb holds only in-frame clones, not every one. The profile shows roughly 49,000 clones, 80% to 95% of them singletons. This CDR3 comprises 15 residues. J gave up 7 bases and V 0 bases, and 4 bases lay outside the gene matches. Germline V gene data show CDR1 as SGHDT and CDR2 as YYEEEE. The sequence was obtained from a female donor with multiple sclerosis, enrolled in a pregnancy study. Here the sequenced sample was CD4+ T cells from peripheral blood mononuclear cells, taken in the second trimester of pregnancy. The chain uses TRBV5-6 and TRBJ1-6; TRBD1 matches at 7 bases. CDR3 coding DNA: TGTGCCAGCAGCTTGGTCGGGACAGCAAATTCACCCCTCCACTTT. Protein product: CASSLVGTANSPLHF.